This is a list of T cell receptor beta chains from one sample in a study of brain T cells in children with intractable seizures. Repertoires were generated with immunoSEQ multiplex PCR, while TCRdb's copy carries only in-frame clones and drops some. Of about 40,000 clones listed, about nine tenths are singletons. The sequencing here drew on peripheral blood, taken at surgery. Receptors were obtained from a girl under 10 years old with tuberous sclerosis and intractable seizures. Each CDR3 is given with its conserved first and last residue. Each record gives: V gene, J gene, CDR3 length, CDR3 protein.

>TRBV13|TRBJ1-2|11
CASSYDTDHTF
>TRBV30|TRBJ1-6|13
CAWSLSRNSPLHF
>TRBV20-1|TRBJ2-5|11
CSAREDETQYF
>TRBV18|TRBJ2-3|14
CASSPERGTDTQYF
>TRBV15|TRBJ1-2|14
CATSRAQGGYGYTF
>TRBV29-1|TRBJ2-5|17
CSVDLGTSGGTQETQYF
>TRBV6-5|TRBJ1-5|13
CASSRRGFQPQHF
>TRBV30|TRBJ1-1|16
CAWSVRGQGENTEAFF
>TRBV7-2|TRBJ2-3|19
CASSFRLAGGPSVADTQYF
>TRBV7-9|TRBJ1-2|16
CASSSDPGQGAGGYTF
>TRBV3-1/TRBV3-2|TRBJ1-2|16
CASSQIGAGGEYGYTF
>TRBV5-1|TRBJ2-2|17
CASSYRDRGANTGELFF
>TRBV10-3|TRBJ1-6|16
CAISESTQEYNSPLHF
>TRBV3-1/TRBV3-2|TRBJ1-2|14
CASSQGQGRNGYTF
>TRBV7-2|TRBJ2-3|15
CASSLQRGGPDTQYF
>TRBV30|TRBJ1-5|13
CAWSGTGNQPQHF
>TRBV19|TRBJ1-1|14
CASLPGQGNTEAFF
>TRBV7-8|TRBJ2-1|16
CASSGLAGATYNEQFF
>TRBV24-1|TRBJ2-5|16
CATSDFGDRLKETQYF
>TRBV20-1|TRBJ1-3|11
CSATSGNTIYF
>TRBV7-3|TRBJ1-1|14
CASSLKADSSEAFF
>TRBV6-2/TRBV6-3|TRBJ1-1|12
CASSYGTRGAFF
>TRBV7-8|TRBJ1-4|14
CASSLGWESEKLFF
>TRBV6-1|TRBJ1-5|18
CASSDPPSDRGPDQPQHF
>TRBV11-2|TRBJ1-1|14
CASSLVRGNTEAFF
>TRBV6-5|TRBJ2-7|14
CASSSSGSSYEQYF
>TRBV6-5|TRBJ2-6|16
CASSYSQRSGANVLTF
>TRBV19|TRBJ1-4|15
CASSPQGLANEKLFF
>TRBV25-1|TRBJ1-3|12
CASSGDSDTIYF
>TRBV19|TRBJ2-4|14
CASKTKGFENIQYF
>TRBV10-2|TRBJ2-1|14
CASSEDGGNNEQFF
>TRBV5-1|TRBJ1-2|15
CASSLALDTNYGYTF
>TRBV15|TRBJ1-5|17
CATSPNPDRARVQPQHF
>TRBV3-1/TRBV3-2|TRBJ1-2|13
CASSQGQDYGYTF
>TRBV9|TRBJ2-1|13
CASSVGTSNEQFF
>TRBV12-5|TRBJ2-1|14
CASGPGQGRNEQFF
>TRBV2|TRBJ2-2|13
CASSVLGTGELFF
>TRBV27|TRBJ1-5|15
CASSSAGYGNQPQHF
>TRBV29-1|TRBJ1-1|13
CSVEESGLTEAFF
>TRBV7-2|TRBJ2-1|16
CASSLSLAGGMDEQFF
>TRBV12-5|TRBJ1-1|13
CASGLQTGTEAFF
>TRBV10-1|TRBJ1-5|16
CASSDRPVRGNQPQHF
>TRBV7-3|TRBJ2-3|16
CASSPNGLAGGDGQYF
>TRBV30|TRBJ1-1|14
CAWSLEQRNTEAFF
>TRBV30|TRBJ1-5|15
CAWRSSVDRNQPQHF
>TRBV29-1|TRBJ2-1|13
CSVEETRRDEQFF
>TRBV6-1|TRBJ2-7|14
CASSDFGQVYEQYF
>TRBV7-8|TRBJ1-4|14
CASSAPRAVPLLFF
>TRBV24-1|TRBJ2-7|15
CATGAGDRHSYEQYF
>TRBV7-4|TRBJ2-3|15
CASSEGQTSTDTQYF
>TRBV6-1|TRBJ1-6|13
CASSEAQGSPLHF
>TRBV25-1|TRBJ1-1|14
CASSDPGSNTEAFF
>TRBV7-3|TRBJ2-5|17
CASSISGTSGGRETQYF
>TRBV2|TRBJ2-3|13
CASSGPGPVAQYF
>TRBV24-1|TRBJ2-1|13
CATSDSPGLAVFF
>TRBV4-1|TRBJ2-1|17
CASSRRGGSGGMNEQFF
>TRBV12-5|TRBJ2-1|13
CASGYSTHNEQFF
>TRBV10-3|TRBJ1-1|14
CAISGQGWDTEAFF
>TRBV6-6|TRBJ2-3|12
CASSYKADTQYF
>TRBV18|TRBJ1-5|13
CASSLDSNQPQHF